This T cell receptor beta chain was identified in a study of human T cells and chemical hapten exposure. For the study at large: Once 0.01% DPC had been applied to the upper back by patch test, readings were taken at 6 days. Study outcomes and limitations: The donors suffered from alopecia, so their immune response may not match that of healthy people.

Time point in this sample: patch test 1, 2 weeks after DPC sensitization. Treatment indicated: therapeutic diphenylcyclopropenone sensitization with weekly scalp DPC. TCRdb reanalysed the RACE reads using MiXCR and keeps one entry per CDR3 protein. The sample lists 150,000 to 200,000 distinct CDR3 sequences; about 15% were seen once. Remarks on this clonotype: Its antigen is as yet unknown.

This CDR3 has 13 amino acids. Between the trimmed V and J ends, which lost 1 base and 0 bases, there was a span of 5 bases. Per the germline V gene, CDR1 is DFQATT and CDR2 is SNEGSKA (reference sequence). Sequences were derived from whole blood, sampled in connection with sensitization to the hapten diphenylcyclopropenone (DPC). The genes are TRBV20-1 and TRBJ2-3; D gene ambiguous. The sequence was collected from a woman in her twenties or thirties with alopecia areata. Some clones in this sample may be carry-over from other donors' samples. The CDR3 nucleotides read TGCAGTGCTAGAGTACAGAGCACAGATACGCAGTATTTT. Translation gives CSARVQSTDTQYF.